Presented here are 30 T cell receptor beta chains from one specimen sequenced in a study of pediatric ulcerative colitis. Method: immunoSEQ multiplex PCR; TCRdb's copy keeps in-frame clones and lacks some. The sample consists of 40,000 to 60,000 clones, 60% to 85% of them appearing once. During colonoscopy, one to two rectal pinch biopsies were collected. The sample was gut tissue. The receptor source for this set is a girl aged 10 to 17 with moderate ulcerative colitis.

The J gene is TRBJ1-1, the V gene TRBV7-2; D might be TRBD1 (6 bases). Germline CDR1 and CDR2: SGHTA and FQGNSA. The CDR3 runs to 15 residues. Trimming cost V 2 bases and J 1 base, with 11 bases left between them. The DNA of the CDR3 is TGTGCCAGCAGCTTAATGGGGGCCCAGAACACTGAAGCTTTCTTT. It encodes CASSLMGAQNTEAFF.

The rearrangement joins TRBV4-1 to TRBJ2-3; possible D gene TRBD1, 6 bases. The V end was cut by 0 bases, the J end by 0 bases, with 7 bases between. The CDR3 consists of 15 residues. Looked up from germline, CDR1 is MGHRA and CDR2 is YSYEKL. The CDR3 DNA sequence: TGCGCCAGCAGCCAAGAAGGGGGAAGCACAGATACGCAGTATTTT. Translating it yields CASSQEGGSTDTQYF.

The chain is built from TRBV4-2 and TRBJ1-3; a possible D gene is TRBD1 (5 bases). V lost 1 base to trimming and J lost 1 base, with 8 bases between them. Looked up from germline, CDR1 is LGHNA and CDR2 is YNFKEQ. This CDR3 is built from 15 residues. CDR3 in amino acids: CASSQGWGSGNTIYF. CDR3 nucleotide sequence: TGTGCCAGCAGCCAAGGTTGGGGGTCTGGAAACACCATATATTTT.

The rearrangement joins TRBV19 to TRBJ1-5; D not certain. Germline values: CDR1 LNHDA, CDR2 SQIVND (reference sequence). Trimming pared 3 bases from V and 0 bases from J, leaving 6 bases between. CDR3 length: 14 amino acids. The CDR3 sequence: CASSIGYSNQPQHF. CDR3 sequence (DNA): TGTGCCAGTAGTATCGGGTATAGCAATCAGCCCCAGCATTTT.

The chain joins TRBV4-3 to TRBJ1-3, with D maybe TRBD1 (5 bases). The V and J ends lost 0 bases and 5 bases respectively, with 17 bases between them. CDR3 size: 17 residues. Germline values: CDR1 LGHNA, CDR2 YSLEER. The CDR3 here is CASSQDVGVVSRNTIYF. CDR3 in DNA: TGCGCCAGCAGCCAAGATGTGGGGGTAGTATCGAGAAACACCATATATTTT.

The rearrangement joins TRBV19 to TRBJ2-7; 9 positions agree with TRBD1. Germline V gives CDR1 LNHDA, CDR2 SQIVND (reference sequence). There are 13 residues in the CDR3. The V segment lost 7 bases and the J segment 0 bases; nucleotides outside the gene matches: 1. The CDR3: CASMDRGSYEQYF. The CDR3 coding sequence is TGTGCCAGTATGGACAGGGGCTCCTACGAGCAGTACTTC. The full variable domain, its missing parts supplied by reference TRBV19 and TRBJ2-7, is DGGITQSPKYLFRKEGQNVTLSCEQNLNHDAMYWYRQDPGQGLRLIYYSQIVNDFQKGDIAEGYSVSREKKESFPLTVTSAQKNPTAFYLCASMDRGSYEQYFGPGTRLTVT.

CDR3: CASSWGGSQPQHF. CDR3 bases: TGTGCCAGCAGCTGGGGGGGGTCTCAGCCCCAGCATTTT. The J gene is TRBJ1-5, the V gene TRBV27; weak D call: TRBD1 (5 bases). The germline V gene encodes CDR1 MNHEY and CDR2 SMNVEV (reference sequence). The length of the CDR3 is 13 residues. Between the trimmed V and J ends, which lost 6 bases and 6 bases, there was a span of 12 bases.

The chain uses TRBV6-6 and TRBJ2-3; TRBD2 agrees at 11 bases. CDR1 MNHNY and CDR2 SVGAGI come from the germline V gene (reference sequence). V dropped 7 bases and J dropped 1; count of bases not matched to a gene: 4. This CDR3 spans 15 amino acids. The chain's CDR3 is CASTLLAGGTDTQYF. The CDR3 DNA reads TGTGCCAGCACCTTACTAGCGGGGGGCACAGATACGCAGTATTTT.

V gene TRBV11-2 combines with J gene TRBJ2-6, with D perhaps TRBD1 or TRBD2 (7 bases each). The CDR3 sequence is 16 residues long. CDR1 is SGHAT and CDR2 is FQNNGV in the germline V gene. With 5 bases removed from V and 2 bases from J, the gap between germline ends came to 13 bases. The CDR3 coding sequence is TGTGCCAGCAGCCCACCAGGGGGGGCTGGGGCCAACGTCCTGACTTTC. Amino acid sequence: CASSPPGGAGANVLTF.

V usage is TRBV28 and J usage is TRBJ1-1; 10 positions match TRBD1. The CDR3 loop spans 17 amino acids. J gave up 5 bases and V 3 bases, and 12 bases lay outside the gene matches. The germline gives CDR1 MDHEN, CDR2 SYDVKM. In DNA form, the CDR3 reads TGTGCCAGCAGTTTCTATGGGGACAGGGGTTCTCGGACTGAAGCTTTCTTT. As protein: CASSFYGDRGSRTEAFF.

The CDR3 bases are TGCGCCAGCAGCTTTGGAGAAGAGACCCAGTACTTC. The encoded protein is CASSFGEETQYF. J is TRBJ2-5 and V is TRBV5-1; no firm D call. The CDR3 sequence is 12 residues long. The V end lost 2 bases, the J end lost 3 bases, and 5 bases lay between the germline ends. Germline-derived CDR1 and CDR2 are SGHRS and YFSETQ.

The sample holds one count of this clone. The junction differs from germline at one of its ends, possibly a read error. The CDR3 region is CASSLNRHNGQFF. CDR3 DNA: TGTGCCAGCAGTTTAAACAGACACAATGGGCAGTTCTTC. The V and J genes are TRBV27 and TRBJ2-1; D remains ambiguous. The CDR3 has 13 amino acids. The germline gives CDR1 MNHEY, CDR2 SMNVEV (reference sequence).

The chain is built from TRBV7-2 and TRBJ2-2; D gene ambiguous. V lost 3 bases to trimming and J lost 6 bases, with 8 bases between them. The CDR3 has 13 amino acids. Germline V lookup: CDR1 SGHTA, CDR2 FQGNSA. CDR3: CASSLARAGELFF. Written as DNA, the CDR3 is TGTGCCAGCAGCTTGGCCCGGGCCGGGGAGCTGTTTTTT.

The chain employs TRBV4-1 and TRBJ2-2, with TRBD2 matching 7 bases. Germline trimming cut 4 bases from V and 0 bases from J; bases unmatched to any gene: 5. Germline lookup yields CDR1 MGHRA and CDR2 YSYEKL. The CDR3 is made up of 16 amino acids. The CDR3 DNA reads TGCGCCAGCAGCCCGAATCGGGGGGCGAACACCGGGGAGCTGTTTTTT. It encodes CASSPNRGANTGELFF.

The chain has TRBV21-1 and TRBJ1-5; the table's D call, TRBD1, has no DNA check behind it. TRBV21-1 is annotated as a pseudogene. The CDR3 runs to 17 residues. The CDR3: CASSPHPDKNSNQPQHF. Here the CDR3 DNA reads TGTGCCAGCAGCCCGCACCCGGACAAAAATAGCAATCAGCCCCAGCATTTT.

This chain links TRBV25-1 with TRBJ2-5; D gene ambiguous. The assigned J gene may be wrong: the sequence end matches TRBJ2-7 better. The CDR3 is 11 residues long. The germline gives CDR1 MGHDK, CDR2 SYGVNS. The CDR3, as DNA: TGTGCCAGCAGTGCGGGTGTCGAGCAGTACTTC. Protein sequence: CASSAGVEQYF.

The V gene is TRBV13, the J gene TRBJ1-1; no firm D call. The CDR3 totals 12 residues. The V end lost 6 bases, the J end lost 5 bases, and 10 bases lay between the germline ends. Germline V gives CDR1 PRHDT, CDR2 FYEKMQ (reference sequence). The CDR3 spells CASSGEETEAFF. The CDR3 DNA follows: TGTGCCAGCAGTGGTGAGGAAACTGAAGCTTTCTTT.

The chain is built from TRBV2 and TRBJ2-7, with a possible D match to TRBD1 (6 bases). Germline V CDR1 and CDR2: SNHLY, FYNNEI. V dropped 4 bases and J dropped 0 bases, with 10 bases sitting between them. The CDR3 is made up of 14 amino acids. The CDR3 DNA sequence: TGTGCCAGCAGTGGGGACACATCCTCCTACGAGCAGTACTTC. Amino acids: CASSGDTSSYEQYF.

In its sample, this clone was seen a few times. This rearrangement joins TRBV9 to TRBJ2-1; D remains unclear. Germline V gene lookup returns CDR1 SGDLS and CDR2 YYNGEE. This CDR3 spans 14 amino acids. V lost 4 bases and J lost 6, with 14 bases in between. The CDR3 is CASSPSLGSNEQFF. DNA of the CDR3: TGTGCCAGCAGCCCATCGCTTGGTAGCAATGAGCAGTTCTTC.

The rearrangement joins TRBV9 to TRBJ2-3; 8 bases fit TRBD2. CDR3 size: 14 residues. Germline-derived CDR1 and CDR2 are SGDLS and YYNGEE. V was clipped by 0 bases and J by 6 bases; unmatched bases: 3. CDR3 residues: CASSVAGGSDTQYF. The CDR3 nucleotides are TGTGCCAGCAGCGTAGCGGGGGGGTCGGATACGCAGTATTTT.

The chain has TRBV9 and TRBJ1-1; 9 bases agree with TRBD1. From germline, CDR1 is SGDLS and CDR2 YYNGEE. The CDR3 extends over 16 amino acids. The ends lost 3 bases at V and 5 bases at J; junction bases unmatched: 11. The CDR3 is CASSAPGTGRSTEAFF. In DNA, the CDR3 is TGTGCCAGCAGCGCGCCCGGGACAGGGAGGTCGACTGAAGCTTTCTTT. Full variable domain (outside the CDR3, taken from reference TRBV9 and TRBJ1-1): DSGVTQTPKHLITATGQRVTLRCSPRSGDLSVYWYQQSLDQGLQFLIQYYNGEERAKGNILERFSAQQFPDLHSELNLSSLELGDSALYFCASSAPGTGRSTEAFFGQGTRLTVV.

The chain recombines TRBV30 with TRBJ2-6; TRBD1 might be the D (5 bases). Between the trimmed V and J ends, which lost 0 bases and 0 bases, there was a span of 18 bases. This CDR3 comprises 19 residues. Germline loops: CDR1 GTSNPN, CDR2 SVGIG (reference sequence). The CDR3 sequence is CAWSVLGIGVGSGANVLTF. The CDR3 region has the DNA TGTGCCTGGAGTGTACTGGGGATAGGGGTGGGCTCTGGGGCCAACGTCCTGACTTTC.

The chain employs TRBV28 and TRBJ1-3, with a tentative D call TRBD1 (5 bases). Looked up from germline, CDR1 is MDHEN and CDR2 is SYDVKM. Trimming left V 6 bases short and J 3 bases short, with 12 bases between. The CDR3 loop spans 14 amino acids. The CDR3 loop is CASRRGFIGNTIYF. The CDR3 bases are TGTGCCAGCAGAAGGGGCTTTATTGGAAACACCATATATTTT. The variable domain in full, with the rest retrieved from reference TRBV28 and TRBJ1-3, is DVKVTQSSRYLVKRTGEKVFLECVQDMDHENMFWYRQDPGLGLRLIYFSYDVKMKEKGDIPEGYSVSREKKERFSLILESASTNQTSMYLCASRRGFIGNTIYFGEGSWLTVV.

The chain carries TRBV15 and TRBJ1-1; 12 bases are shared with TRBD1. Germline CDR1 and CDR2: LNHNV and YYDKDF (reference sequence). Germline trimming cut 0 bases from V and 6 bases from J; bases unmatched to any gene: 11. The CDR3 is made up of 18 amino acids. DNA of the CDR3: TGTGCCACCAGCAGAGATAGGGACAGGGGGCGAAAAGGGGCTGAAGCTTTCTTT. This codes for CATSRDRDRGRKGAEAFF.

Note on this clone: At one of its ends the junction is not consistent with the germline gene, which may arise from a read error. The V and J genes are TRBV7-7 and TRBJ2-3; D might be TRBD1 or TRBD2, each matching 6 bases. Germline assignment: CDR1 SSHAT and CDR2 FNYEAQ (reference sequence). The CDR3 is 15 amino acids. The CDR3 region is CASSLTGASTDTQYF. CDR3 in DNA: TGTGCTAGCAGCTTAACGGGGGCGAGCACAGATACGCAGTATTTT.

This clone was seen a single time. CDR3 protein: CASATGATGELFF. For the CDR3, the DNA is TGTGCCAGCGCGACAGGGGCCACCGGGGAGCTGTTTTTT. The chain has TRBV27 and TRBJ2-2; 8 nucleotides line up with TRBD1. Germline CDR1 MNHEY, CDR2 SMNVEV (reference sequence). The J segment lost 4 bases and the V segment lost 8 bases, leaving 3 bases of the junction unmatched. CDR3 length: 13 amino acids.

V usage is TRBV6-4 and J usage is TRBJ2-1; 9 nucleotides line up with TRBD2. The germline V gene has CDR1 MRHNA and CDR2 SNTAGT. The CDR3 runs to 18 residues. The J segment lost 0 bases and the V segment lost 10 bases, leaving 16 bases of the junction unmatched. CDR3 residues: CATPRQGLARNSYNEQFF. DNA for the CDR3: TGTGCCACCCCTCGACAGGGACTAGCACGAAACTCCTACAATGAGCAGTTCTTC.

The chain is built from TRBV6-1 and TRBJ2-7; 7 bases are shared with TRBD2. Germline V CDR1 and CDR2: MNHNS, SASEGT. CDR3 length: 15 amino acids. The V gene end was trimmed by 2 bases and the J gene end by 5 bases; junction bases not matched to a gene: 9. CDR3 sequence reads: CASSEFGGSNNEQYF. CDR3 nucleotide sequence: TGTGCCAGCAGTGAATTTGGCGGGAGTAACAACGAGCAGTACTTC.

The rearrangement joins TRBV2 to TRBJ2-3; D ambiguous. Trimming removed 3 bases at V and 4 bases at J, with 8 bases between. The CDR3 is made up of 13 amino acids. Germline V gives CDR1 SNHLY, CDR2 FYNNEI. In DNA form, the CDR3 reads TGTGCCAGCAGTGATGGAATCCCAGATACGCAGTATTTT. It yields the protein CASSDGIPDTQYF.

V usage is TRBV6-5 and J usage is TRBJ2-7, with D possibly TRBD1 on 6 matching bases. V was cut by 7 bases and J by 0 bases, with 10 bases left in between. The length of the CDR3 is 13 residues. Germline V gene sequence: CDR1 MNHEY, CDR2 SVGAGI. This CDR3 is CASKRDNSYEQYF. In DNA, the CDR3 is TGTGCCAGCAAGAGGGACAACTCCTACGAGCAGTACTTC.